The 3 T cell receptor beta chains in this list originate from one sample, sequenced in a study of blood T cell repertoires in COVID-19. The data were produced by immunoSEQ multiplex PCR, yet TCRdb's version contains in-frame clones alone and is incomplete. The data contain roughly 230,000 clones, about 86% of them seen just once; the ten biggest clones take up 4% to 5.5%. Sequenced: peripheral blood. These receptor sequences come from a man aged 50 to 60 with active or convalescent COVID-19.

The V and J genes are TRBV7-9 and TRBJ1-1; weak D call: TRBD1 (5 bases). CDR1 and CDR2 (germline): SEHNR, FQNEAQ (reference sequence). The CDR3 length is 13 residues. Deletions cut 5 bases from V and 0 bases from J, with 7 bases between. The CDR3 coding sequence is TGTGCCAGCAGCGAGACAGTGAACACTGAAGCTTTCTTT. Translating gives CASSETVNTEAFF.

The V call is TRBV6-5, the J call TRBJ2-3, with 7 bases identical to TRBD2. CDR1 is MNHEY and CDR2 is SVGAGI in the germline V gene. The CDR3 has 15 amino acids. Trimming cost V 2 bases and J 1 base; bases outside gene matches: 3. The CDR3 nucleotides are TGTGCCAGCAGTTACGGGAGCGGGGGCACAGATACGCAGTATTTT. It encodes CASSYGSGGTDTQYF.

The gene calls are TRBV6-5 and TRBJ1-1, with TRBD1 matching over 8 bases. CDR1 and CDR2 from the germline V gene are MNHEY and SVGAGI. CDR3 length: 15 amino acids. Trimming took 10 bases from V and 1 from J; bases not matched to a gene: 11. CDR3 bases: TGTGCCATTCAAAAACAGGGGGGCCCGAACACTGAAGCTTTCTTT. The encoded protein is CAIQKQGGPNTEAFF.